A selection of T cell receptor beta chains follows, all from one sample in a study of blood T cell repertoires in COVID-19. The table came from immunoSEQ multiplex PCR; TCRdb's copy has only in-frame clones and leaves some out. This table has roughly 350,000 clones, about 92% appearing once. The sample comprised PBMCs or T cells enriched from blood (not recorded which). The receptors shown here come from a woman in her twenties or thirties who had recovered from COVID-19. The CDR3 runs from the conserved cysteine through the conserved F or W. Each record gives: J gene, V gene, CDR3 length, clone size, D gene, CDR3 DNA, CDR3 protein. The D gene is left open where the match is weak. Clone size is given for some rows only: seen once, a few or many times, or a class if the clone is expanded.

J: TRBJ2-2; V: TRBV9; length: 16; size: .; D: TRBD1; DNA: TGTGCCAGCAGCGTAGCACAGGGGGCCTGGACCGGGGAGCTGTTTTTT; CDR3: CASSVAQGAWTGELFF
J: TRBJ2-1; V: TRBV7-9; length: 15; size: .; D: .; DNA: TGTGCCAGCAGCTTAGGAGATGAACTGTACAATGAGCAGTTCTTC; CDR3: CASSLGDELYNEQFF
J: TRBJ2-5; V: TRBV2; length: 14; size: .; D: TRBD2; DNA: TGTGCCAGCAGGCCTAGCGGGGGTGGGGAGACCCAGTACTTC; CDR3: CASRPSGGGETQYF
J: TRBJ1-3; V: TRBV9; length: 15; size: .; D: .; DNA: TGTGCCAGCAGCGGCGGAGACAGGTCTGGAAACACCATATATTTT; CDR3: CASSGGDRSGNTIYF
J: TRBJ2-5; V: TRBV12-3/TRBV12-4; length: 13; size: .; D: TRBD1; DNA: TGTGCCAGTCGACAGGGCGCAGAAGAGACCCAGTACTTC; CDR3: CASRQGAEETQYF
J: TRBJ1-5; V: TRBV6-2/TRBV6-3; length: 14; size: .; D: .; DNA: TGTGCCAGCAGTCGGGACACCAGCAATCAGCCCCAGCATTTT; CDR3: CASSRDTSNQPQHF
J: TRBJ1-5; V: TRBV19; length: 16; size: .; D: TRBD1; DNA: TGTGCCAGTAGTATCCAGGGGGGAATTCGCAATCAGCCCCAGCATTTT; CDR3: CASSIQGGIRNQPQHF
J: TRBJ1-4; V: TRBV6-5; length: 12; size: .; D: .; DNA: TGTGCCAGCAGACAGGGAGACGAAAAACTGTTTTTT; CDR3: CASRQGDEKLFF
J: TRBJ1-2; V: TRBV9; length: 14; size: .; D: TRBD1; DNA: TGTGCCAGCAGCCCCGGGACAGCCTCGACCGGCTACACCTTC; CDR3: CASSPGTASTGYTF
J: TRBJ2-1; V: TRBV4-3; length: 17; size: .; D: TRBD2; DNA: TGCGCCAGCAGCCAAGATGAGGCGGGAGGGCCAAGTAATGAGCAGTTCTTC; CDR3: CASSQDEAGGPSNEQFF
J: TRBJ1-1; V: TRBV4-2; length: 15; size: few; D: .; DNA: TGTGCCAGCAGCCAAGACGGACAGATGAACACTGAAGCTTTCTTT; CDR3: CASSQDGQMNTEAFF
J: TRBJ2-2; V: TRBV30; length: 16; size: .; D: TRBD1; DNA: TGTGCCTGGAGCCCCGACAGGGTGGGGAACACCGGGGAGCTGTTTTTT; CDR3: CAWSPDRVGNTGELFF
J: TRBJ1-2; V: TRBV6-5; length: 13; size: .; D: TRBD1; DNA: TGTGCCAGCAGCCTTACAGGGGATAAAGGCTACACCTTC; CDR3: CASSLTGDKGYTF
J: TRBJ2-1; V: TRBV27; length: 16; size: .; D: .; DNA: TGTGCCAGCAGTCCCGAGGGCGGGCCCTCCTACAATGAGCAGTTCTTC; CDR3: CASSPEGGPSYNEQFF
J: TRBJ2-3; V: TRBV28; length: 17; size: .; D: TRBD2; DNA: TGTGCCAGCAGTCCCGGACTAGCGGGAGGGAGCACAGATACGCAGTATTTT; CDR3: CASSPGLAGGSTDTQYF
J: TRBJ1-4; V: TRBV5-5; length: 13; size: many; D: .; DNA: TGTGCCAGCAGCTTGGCCACTAAGGAAAAACTGTTTTTT; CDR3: CASSLATKEKLFF
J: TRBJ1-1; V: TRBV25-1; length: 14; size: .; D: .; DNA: TGTGCCAGCAGTGACCCCCAGATGAACACTGAAGCTTTCTTT; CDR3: CASSDPQMNTEAFF